Here is one T cell receptor beta chain with its context. This sample was taken from a study of preoperative IRX-2 immunotherapy in early breast cancer. Treatment meaning: preoperative locoregional IRX-2 cytokine immunotherapy. This phase Ib study tested locoregional IRX-2 cytokine immunotherapy given before surgery. With 3 bases clipped from V and 1 base from J, the junction kept 6 bases outside the gene matches. The germline CDR1 and CDR2 sequences are LGHNA and YNFKEQ. This CDR3 contains 16 residues. Using immunoSEQ multiplex PCR, the repertoire was profiled, and TCRdb retains in-frame clones only, with some absent. The table lists 10,000 to 15,000 clones, roughly 91% of them singletons.

The sample was acquired from a patient treated with IRX-2 immunotherapy. The V and J genes are TRBV4-2 and TRBJ2-7, with 10 bases identical to TRBD1. The clonotype was recovered from a human donor with breast cancer. This chain's CDR3 is CASSHTGTGASYEQYF. DNA of the CDR3: TGTGCCAGCAGCCACACCGGGACAGGGGCGTCCTACGAGCAGTACTTC.